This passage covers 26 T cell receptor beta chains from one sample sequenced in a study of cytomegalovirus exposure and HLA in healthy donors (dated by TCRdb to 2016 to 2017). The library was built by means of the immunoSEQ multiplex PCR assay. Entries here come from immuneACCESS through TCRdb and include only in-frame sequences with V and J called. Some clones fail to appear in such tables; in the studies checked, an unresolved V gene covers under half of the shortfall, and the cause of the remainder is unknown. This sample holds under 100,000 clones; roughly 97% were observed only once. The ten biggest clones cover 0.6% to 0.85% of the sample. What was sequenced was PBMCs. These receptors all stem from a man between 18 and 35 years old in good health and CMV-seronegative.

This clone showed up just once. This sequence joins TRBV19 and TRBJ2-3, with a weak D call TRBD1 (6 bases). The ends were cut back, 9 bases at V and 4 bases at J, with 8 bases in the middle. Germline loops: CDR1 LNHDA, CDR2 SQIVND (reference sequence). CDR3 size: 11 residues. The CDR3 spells CASRQADTQYF. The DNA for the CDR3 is TGTGCCAGCCGACAGGCAGATACGCAGTATTTT.

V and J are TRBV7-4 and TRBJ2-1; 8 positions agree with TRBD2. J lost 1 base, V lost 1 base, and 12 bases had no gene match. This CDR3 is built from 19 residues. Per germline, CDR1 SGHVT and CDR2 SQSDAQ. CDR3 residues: CASSLGPAGREVSYNEQFF. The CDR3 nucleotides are TGTGCCAGCAGCTTAGGTCCAGCGGGGCGGGAGGTATCCTACAATGAGCAGTTCTTC.

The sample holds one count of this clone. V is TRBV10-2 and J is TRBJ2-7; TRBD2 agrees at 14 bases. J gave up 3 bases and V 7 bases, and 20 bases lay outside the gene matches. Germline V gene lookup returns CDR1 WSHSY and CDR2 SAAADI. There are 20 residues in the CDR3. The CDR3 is CASTPKLGLAGVHSSYEQYV. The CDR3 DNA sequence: TGCGCCAGCACCCCCAAGTTGGGACTAGCGGGAGTTCACTCCAGCTACGAGCAGTACGTC.

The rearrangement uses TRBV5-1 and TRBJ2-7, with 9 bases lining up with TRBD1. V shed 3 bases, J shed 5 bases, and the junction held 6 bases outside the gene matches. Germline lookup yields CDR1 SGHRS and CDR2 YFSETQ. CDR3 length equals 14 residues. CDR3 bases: TGCGCCAGCAGCTGGGACAGGGCCGGTGACGAGCAGTACTTC. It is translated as CASSWDRAGDEQYF. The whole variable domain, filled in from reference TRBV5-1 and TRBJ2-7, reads KAGVTQTPRYLIKTRGQQVTLSCSPISGHRSVSWYQQTPGQGLQFLFEYFSETQRNKGNFPGRFSGRQFSNSRSEMNVSTLELGDSALYLCASSWDRAGDEQYFGPGTRLTVT.

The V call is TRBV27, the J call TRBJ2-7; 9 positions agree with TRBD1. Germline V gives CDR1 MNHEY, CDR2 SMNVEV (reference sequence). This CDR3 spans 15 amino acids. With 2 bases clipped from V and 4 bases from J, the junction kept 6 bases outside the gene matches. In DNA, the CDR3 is TGTGCCAGCAGTTTAGGGACAGGGCTTTCTTACGAGCAGTACTTC. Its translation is CASSLGTGLSYEQYF.

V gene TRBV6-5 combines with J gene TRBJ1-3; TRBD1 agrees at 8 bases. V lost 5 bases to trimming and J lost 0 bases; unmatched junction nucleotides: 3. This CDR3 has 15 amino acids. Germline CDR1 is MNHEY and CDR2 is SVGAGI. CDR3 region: CASSGQGYSGNTIYF. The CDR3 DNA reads TGTGCCAGCAGTGGACAGGGCTACTCTGGAAACACCATATATTTT.

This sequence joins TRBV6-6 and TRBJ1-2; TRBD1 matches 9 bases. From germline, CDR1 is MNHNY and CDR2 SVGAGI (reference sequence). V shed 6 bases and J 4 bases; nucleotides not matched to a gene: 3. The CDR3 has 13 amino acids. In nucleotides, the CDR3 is TGTGCCAGCAGCCGGGACAGGGTCTATGGCTACACCTTC. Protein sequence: CASSRDRVYGYTF.

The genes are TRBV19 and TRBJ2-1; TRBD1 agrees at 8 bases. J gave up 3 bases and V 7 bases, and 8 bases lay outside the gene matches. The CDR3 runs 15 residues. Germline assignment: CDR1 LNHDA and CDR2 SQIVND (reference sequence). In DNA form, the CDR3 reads TGTGCCAGTACTTTTCAGGGGGCGGGCTACAATGAGCAGTTCTTC. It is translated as CASTFQGAGYNEQFF.

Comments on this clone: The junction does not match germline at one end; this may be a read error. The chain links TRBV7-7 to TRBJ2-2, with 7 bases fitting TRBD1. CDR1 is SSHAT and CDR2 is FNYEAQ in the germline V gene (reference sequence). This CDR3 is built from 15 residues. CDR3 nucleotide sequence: TGTGCTAGCAGCTTAGAGGGGGCAGTGACCGGGGAGCTGTTTTTT. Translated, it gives CASSLEGAVTGELFF.

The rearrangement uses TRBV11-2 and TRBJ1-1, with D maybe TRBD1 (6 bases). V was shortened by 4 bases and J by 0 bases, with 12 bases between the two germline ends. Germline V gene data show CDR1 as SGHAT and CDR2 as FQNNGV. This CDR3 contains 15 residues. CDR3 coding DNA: TGTGCCAGCAGCTCAACGGGACAACTGAACACTGAAGCTTTCTTT. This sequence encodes CASSSTGQLNTEAFF.

The chain's CDR3 is CASSLLRVDEQFF. The DNA for the CDR3 is TGTGCCAGCAGTTTATTGAGGGTAGATGAGCAGTTCTTC. This chain connects TRBV27 to TRBJ2-1, with a weak D call TRBD2 (5 bases). CDR3 size: 13 residues. Looked up from germline, CDR1 is MNHEY and CDR2 is SMNVEV (reference sequence). V was clipped by 1 base and J by 8 bases, with 9 bases between them.

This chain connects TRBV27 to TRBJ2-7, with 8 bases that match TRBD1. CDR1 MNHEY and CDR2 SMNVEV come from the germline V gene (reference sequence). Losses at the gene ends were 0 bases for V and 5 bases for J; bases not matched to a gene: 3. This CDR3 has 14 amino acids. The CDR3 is CASSLSDRGHEQYF. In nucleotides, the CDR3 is TGTGCCAGCAGTTTATCAGACAGGGGTCACGAGCAGTACTTC.

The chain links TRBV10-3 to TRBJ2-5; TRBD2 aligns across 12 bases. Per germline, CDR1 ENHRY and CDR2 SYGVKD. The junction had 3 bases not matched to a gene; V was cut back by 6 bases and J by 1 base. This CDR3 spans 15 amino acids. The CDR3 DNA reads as TGTGCCATCAGCCTAGCGGGAGGGTTCCAAGAGACCCAGTACTTC. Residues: CAISLAGGFQETQYF.

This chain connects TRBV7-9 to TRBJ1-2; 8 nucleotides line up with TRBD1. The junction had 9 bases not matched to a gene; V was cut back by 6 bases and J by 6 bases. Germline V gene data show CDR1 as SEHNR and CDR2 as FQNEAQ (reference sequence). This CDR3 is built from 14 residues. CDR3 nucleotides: TGTGCCAGCAGGGGGGACAGGTTCCAGGATGGCTACACCTTC. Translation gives CASRGDRFQDGYTF.

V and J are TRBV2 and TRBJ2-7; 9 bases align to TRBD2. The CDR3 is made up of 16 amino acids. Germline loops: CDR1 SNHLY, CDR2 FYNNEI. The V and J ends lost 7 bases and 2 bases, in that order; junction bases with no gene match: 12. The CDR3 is CASTESGTSSAYEQYF. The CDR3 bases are TGTGCCAGCACCGAATCCGGGACTAGCTCTGCCTACGAGCAGTACTTC.

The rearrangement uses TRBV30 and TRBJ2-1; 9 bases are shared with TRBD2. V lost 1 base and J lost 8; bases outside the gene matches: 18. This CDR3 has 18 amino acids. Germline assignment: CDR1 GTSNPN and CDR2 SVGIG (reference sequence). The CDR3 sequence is CAWSGSLRLAGVSYEQFF. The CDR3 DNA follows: TGTGCCTGGAGTGGTTCTTTGCGTTTAGCGGGAGTATCTTATGAGCAGTTCTTC.

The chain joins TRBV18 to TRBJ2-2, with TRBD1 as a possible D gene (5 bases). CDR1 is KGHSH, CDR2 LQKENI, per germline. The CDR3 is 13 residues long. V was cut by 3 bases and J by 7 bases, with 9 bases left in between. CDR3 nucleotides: TGTGCCAGCTCACCGGTGGGGCTCGGGGAGCTGTTTTTT. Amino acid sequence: CASSPVGLGELFF.

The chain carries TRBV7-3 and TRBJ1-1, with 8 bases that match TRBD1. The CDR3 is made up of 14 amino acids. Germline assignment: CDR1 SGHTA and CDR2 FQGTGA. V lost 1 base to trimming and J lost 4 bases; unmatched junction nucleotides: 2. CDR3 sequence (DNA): TGTGCCAGCAGCTTAAGTACAGGGGGCACTGAAGCTTTCTTT. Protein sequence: CASSLSTGGTEAFF.

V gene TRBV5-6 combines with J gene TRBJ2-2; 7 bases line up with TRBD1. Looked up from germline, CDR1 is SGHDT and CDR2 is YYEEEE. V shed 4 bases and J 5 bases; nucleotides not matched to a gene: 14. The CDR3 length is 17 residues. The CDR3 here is CASSPILTGSVTGELFF. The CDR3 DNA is TGTGCCAGCAGCCCGATCTTGACAGGGAGTGTTACCGGGGAGCTGTTTTTT.

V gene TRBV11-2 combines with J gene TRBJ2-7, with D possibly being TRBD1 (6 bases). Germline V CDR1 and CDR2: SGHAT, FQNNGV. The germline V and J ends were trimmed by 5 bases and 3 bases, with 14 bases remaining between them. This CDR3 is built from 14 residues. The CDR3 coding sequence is TGTGCCAGCAGCCGAACAGGGATTAACTACGAGCAGTACTTC. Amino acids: CASSRTGINYEQYF. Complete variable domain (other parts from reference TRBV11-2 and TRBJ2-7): EAGVAQSPRYKIIEKRQSVAFWCNPISGHATLYWYQQILGQGPKLLIQFQNNGVVDDSQLPKDRFSAERLKGVDSTLKIQPAKLEDSAVYLCASSRTGINYEQYFGPGTRLTVT.

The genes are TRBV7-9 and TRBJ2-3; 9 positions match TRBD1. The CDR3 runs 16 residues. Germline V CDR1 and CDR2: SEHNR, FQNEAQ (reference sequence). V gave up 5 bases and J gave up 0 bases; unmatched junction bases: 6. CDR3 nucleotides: TGTGCCAGCAGCCCATGGACAGGGGATAGCACAGATACGCAGTATTTT. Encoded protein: CASSPWTGDSTDTQYF.

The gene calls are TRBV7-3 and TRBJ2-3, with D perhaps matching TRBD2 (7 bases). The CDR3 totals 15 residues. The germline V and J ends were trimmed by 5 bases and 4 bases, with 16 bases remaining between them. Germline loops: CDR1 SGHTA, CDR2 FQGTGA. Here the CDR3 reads CASSQARGAPDTQYF. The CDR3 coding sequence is TGTGCCAGCAGCCAGGCCCGGGGGGCGCCAGATACGCAGTATTTT.

The CDR3, as DNA: TGTGCCAGCAGTTTATCGGCTAGCGGGAGCTACGAGCAGTACTTC. This gives the protein CASSLSASGSYEQYF. V usage is TRBV27 and J usage is TRBJ2-7; 10 bases agree with TRBD2. The trim removed 0 bases at V and 3 bases at J, leaving 2 bases unmatched. Germline values: CDR1 MNHEY, CDR2 SMNVEV (reference sequence). The CDR3 is made up of 15 amino acids.

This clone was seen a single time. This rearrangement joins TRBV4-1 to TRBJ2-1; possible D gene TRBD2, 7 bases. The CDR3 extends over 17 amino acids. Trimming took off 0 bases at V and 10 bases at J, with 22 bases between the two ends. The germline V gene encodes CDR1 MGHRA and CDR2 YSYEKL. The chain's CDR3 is CASSQDRGGMTMSEQFF. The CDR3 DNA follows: TGCGCCAGCAGCCAAGATAGGGGGGGGATGACTATGTCGGAGCAGTTCTTC.

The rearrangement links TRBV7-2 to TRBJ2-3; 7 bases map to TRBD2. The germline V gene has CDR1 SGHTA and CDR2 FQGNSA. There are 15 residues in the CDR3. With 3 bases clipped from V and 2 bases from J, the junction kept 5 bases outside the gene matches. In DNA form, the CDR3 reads TGTGCCAGCAGCTTCTTACGGGAGGCCACAGATACGCAGTATTTT. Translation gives CASSFLREATDTQYF. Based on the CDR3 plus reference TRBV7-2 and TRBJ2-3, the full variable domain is GAGVSQSPSNKVTEKGKDVELRCDPISGHTALYWYRQSLGQGLEFLIYFQGNSAPDKSGLPSDRFSAERTGGSVSTLTIQRTQQEDSAVYLCASSFLREATDTQYFGPGTRLTVL.

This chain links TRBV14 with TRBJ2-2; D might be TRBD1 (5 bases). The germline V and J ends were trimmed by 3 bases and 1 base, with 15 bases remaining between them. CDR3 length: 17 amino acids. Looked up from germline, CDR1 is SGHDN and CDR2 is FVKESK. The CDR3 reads CASSHLTALLNTGELFF. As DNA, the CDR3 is TGTGCCAGCAGCCACCTGACAGCCTTGTTGAACACCGGGGAGCTGTTTTTT.